The clone carrying this TCR beta chain was recorded once. Its matching antigen is unknown. The repertoire was sequenced with immunoSEQ multiplex PCR; TCRdb's copy has only in-frame clones and lacks some. The sample consists of 100,000 or so clones, around 88% of them appearing once. The data derive from a study of PD-1 blockade in classical Hodgkin lymphoma. Every one of the patients relapsed after autologous stem cell transplantation (brentuximab vedotin exposure was variable). Complete response, partial response or progressive disease constituted the best responses recorded. Notes on the study in general: Complete responders entered with baseline diversity on par with newly diagnosed patients, the results showed. Patients starting nivolumab under 1 year after ASCT were excluded.

Trimming took 1 base from V and 5 from J, leaving 9 bases between them. The CDR3 length is 13 residues. Germline V gives CDR1 SGHTS, CDR2 YDEGEE. The TCR comes from a human donor with classical Hodgkin lymphoma. The V and J genes are TRBV5-8 and TRBJ2-5; perhaps TRBD2 as D (6 bases). Sample: peripheral blood mononuclear cells (PBMCs), taken before the second cycle of nivolumab. CDR3 region: CASSLSGRETQYF. CDR3 nucleotides: TGTGCCAGCAGCTTGTCAGGGAGGGAGACCCAGTACTTC.